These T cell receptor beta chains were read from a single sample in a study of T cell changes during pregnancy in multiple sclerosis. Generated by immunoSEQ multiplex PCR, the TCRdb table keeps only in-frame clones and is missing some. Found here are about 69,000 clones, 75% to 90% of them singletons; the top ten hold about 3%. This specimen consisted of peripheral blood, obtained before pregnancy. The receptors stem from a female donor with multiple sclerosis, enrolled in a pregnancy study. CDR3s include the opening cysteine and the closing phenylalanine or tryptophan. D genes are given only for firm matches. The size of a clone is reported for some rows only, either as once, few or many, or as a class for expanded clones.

CDR3 DNA: TGTGCCAGCAGTGACTCGAAAGGGGGGGCCAGTCAGCCCCAGCATTTT
CDR3 protein: CASSDSKGGASQPQHF
D gene: NA
J gene: TRBJ1-5
CDR3 length: 16
clone size: NA
V gene: TRBV6-4

CDR3 DNA: TGTGCCAGCAGTTACTCGATGGCAGCCGCAGGTGGCTACACCTTC
CDR3 protein: CASSYSMAAAGGYTF
D gene: NA
J gene: TRBJ1-2
CDR3 length: 15
clone size: few
V gene: TRBV6-5

CDR3 DNA: TGTGCCAGCAGCTTCGGACAGTACTACGAGCAGTACTTC
CDR3 protein: CASSFGQYYEQYF
D gene: NA
J gene: TRBJ2-7
CDR3 length: 13
clone size: NA
V gene: TRBV7-6

CDR3 DNA: TGTGCCAGCGGGGCGATGAACACTGAAGCTTTCTTT
CDR3 protein: CASGAMNTEAFF
D gene: NA
J gene: TRBJ1-1
CDR3 length: 12
clone size: NA
V gene: TRBV6-6

CDR3 DNA: TGTGCCAGCAGCTCTAGCTGGACCTCTAACTATGGCTACACCTTC
CDR3 protein: CASSSSWTSNYGYTF
D gene: NA
J gene: TRBJ1-2
CDR3 length: 15
clone size: NA
V gene: TRBV7-9

CDR3 DNA: TGTGCCAGCAGCCAAGGGGGTGTCGGGCGAGATACGCAGTATTTT
CDR3 protein: CASSQGGVGRDTQYF
D gene: NA
J gene: TRBJ2-3
CDR3 length: 15
clone size: once
V gene: TRBV7-2

CDR3 DNA: TGTGCCAGCAGTTACCCCGGGTTTAACACTGAAGCTTTCTTT
CDR3 protein: CASSYPGFNTEAFF
D gene: NA
J gene: TRBJ1-1
CDR3 length: 14
clone size: NA
V gene: TRBV6-6

CDR3 DNA: TGTGCCAGCTCACCATCCAAAGGAAACACCATATATTTT
CDR3 protein: CASSPSKGNTIYF
D gene: NA
J gene: TRBJ1-3
CDR3 length: 13
clone size: NA
V gene: TRBV18

CDR3 DNA: TGTGCCAGCAGCTTAGGCGGCACCGGGGAGCTGTTTTTT
CDR3 protein: CASSLGGTGELFF
D gene: NA
J gene: TRBJ2-2
CDR3 length: 13
clone size: NA
V gene: TRBV7-8

CDR3 DNA: TGTGCCAGCAGCTTGGGACCCGGGGATGAGCAGTTCTTC
CDR3 protein: CASSLGPGDEQFF
D gene: NA
J gene: TRBJ2-1
CDR3 length: 13
clone size: NA
V gene: TRBV5-4

CDR3 DNA: TGTGCCAGCAGCCCACCGGTGGACAACGGCGAGCAGTACTTC
CDR3 protein: CASSPPVDNGEQYF
D gene: NA
J gene: TRBJ2-7
CDR3 length: 14
clone size: NA
V gene: TRBV6-5

CDR3 DNA: TGTGCCAGTAGTATAGGCGGGGGGCTCCAAGAGACCCAGTACTTC
CDR3 protein: CASSIGGGLQETQYF
D gene: TRBD2
J gene: TRBJ2-5
CDR3 length: 15
clone size: NA
V gene: TRBV19

CDR3 DNA: TGTGCCTGGAGTGGGGGGCAGGGCAATGAGCAGTTCTTC
CDR3 protein: CAWSGGQGNEQFF
D gene: NA
J gene: TRBJ2-1
CDR3 length: 13
clone size: NA
V gene: TRBV30

CDR3 DNA: TGCGCCAGCAGCCAAGATGGAGTGGGACTAGCGAAGGGGACCCAGTACTTC
CDR3 protein: CASSQDGVGLAKGTQYF
D gene: TRBD2
J gene: TRBJ2-5
CDR3 length: 17
clone size: NA
V gene: TRBV4-1

CDR3 DNA: TGTGCCAGCAGTTTGTCTGGACTATATACGCAGTATTTT
CDR3 protein: CASSLSGLYTQYF
D gene: NA
J gene: TRBJ2-3
CDR3 length: 13
clone size: few
V gene: TRBV14

CDR3 DNA: TGCGCCAGCATGACAGGGAGCCAAGAGACCCAGTACTTC
CDR3 protein: CASMTGSQETQYF
D gene: TRBD1
J gene: TRBJ2-5
CDR3 length: 13
clone size: NA
V gene: TRBV5-1

CDR3 DNA: TGTGCCAGTACCGGACCCAAAGGGGGTCGTGGTCAGCCCCAGCATTTT
CDR3 protein: CASTGPKGGRGQPQHF
D gene: NA
J gene: TRBJ1-5
CDR3 length: 16
clone size: NA
V gene: TRBV19

CDR3 DNA: TGTGCCAGCAGCCTGGGACAGGGTGCCGAGCAGTACTTC
CDR3 protein: CASSLGQGAEQYF
D gene: TRBD1
J gene: TRBJ2-7
CDR3 length: 13
clone size: NA
V gene: TRBV6-5

CDR3 DNA: TGTGCCTGTTCACAGGGGGCTTCACCCCTCCACTTT
CDR3 protein: CACSQGASPLHF
D gene: TRBD1
J gene: TRBJ1-6
CDR3 length: 12
clone size: NA
V gene: TRBV30

CDR3 DNA: TGTGCCAGCTCACCTTCGACAGGGCAAGATCAGCCCCAGCATTTT
CDR3 protein: CASSPSTGQDQPQHF
D gene: TRBD1
J gene: TRBJ1-5
CDR3 length: 15
clone size: once
V gene: TRBV18

CDR3 DNA: TGTGCCTGGAGTCGGGACAGCTCTGGAAACACCATATATTTT
CDR3 protein: CAWSRDSSGNTIYF
D gene: TRBD1
J gene: TRBJ1-3
CDR3 length: 14
clone size: few
V gene: TRBV30

CDR3 DNA: TGTGCCAGCAGTTTTAGGCAGGGGGGATTGTACGAGCAGTACTTC
CDR3 protein: CASSFRQGGLYEQYF
D gene: NA
J gene: TRBJ2-7
CDR3 length: 15
clone size: NA
V gene: TRBV27

CDR3 DNA: TGCGCCAGCAGCGTCCCACAGGGGGCCAACACTGAAGCTTTCTTT
CDR3 protein: CASSVPQGANTEAFF
D gene: TRBD1
J gene: TRBJ1-1
CDR3 length: 15
clone size: NA
V gene: TRBV5-1

CDR3 DNA: TGTGCCAGTAGTATAGTTGGGACAGGGGTGAAAGGGCAGCCCCAGCATTTT
CDR3 protein: CASSIVGTGVKGQPQHF
D gene: TRBD1
J gene: TRBJ1-5
CDR3 length: 17
clone size: NA
V gene: TRBV19

CDR3 DNA: TGTGCCAGCAGCTCAAGCACAGATACGCAGTATTTT
CDR3 protein: CASSSSTDTQYF
D gene: NA
J gene: TRBJ2-3
CDR3 length: 12
clone size: NA
V gene: TRBV7-3

CDR3 DNA: TGTGCCTGGAGTGTGTCAATAAAGGGTCCGGCTAGACTAGCGGGCTACAATGAGCAGTTCTTC
CDR3 protein: CAWSVSIKGPARLAGYNEQFF
D gene: TRBD2
J gene: TRBJ2-1
CDR3 length: 21
clone size: NA
V gene: TRBV30

CDR3 DNA: TGCGCCAGCAGCCTCACGGGGGGAAGAGGGACCGGGGAGCTGTTTTTT
CDR3 protein: CASSLTGGRGTGELFF
D gene: TRBD2
J gene: TRBJ2-2
CDR3 length: 16
clone size: NA
V gene: TRBV5-1

CDR3 DNA: TGCGCCAGCAGCTCGACACCAGAGAACACTGAAGCTTTCTTT
CDR3 protein: CASSSTPENTEAFF
D gene: NA
J gene: TRBJ1-1
CDR3 length: 14
clone size: NA
V gene: TRBV5-1

CDR3 DNA: TGTGCCAGCAGTGACTCAGGGGCCCGCACAGATACGCAGTATTTT
CDR3 protein: CASSDSGARTDTQYF
D gene: NA
J gene: TRBJ2-3
CDR3 length: 15
clone size: NA
V gene: TRBV6-4

CDR3 DNA: TGTGCCAGCAGTAAAGGCGATACAGGGGTTCAGCCCCAGCATTTT
CDR3 protein: CASSKGDTGVQPQHF
D gene: TRBD1
J gene: TRBJ1-5
CDR3 length: 15
clone size: NA
V gene: TRBV6-1

CDR3 DNA: TGTGCCATCAGAGGACAGGGCGTCAACGAGCAGTACTTC
CDR3 protein: CAIRGQGVNEQYF
D gene: TRBD1
J gene: TRBJ2-7
CDR3 length: 13
clone size: NA
V gene: TRBV10-3

CDR3 DNA: TGTGCCAGCAGAGGGACAGCCAAGAACACTGAAGCTTTCTTT
CDR3 protein: CASRGTAKNTEAFF
D gene: TRBD1
J gene: TRBJ1-1
CDR3 length: 14
clone size: NA
V gene: TRBV6-5

CDR3 DNA: TGTGCCAGCAGTTACACTCGGGGGACCGGGGAGCTGTTTTTT
CDR3 protein: CASSYTRGTGELFF
D gene: NA
J gene: TRBJ2-2
CDR3 length: 14
clone size: NA
V gene: TRBV6-6